This TCR beta chain was profiled in a study of shared clonotypes between healthy human individuals. Among the donors, all were Caucasian adults who lived in Nashville, Tennessee. CD4+ cell separation produced CD45RA+ naive and CD45RA-negative memory subsets. In regard to this clone: The same CDR3 also results from other DNA sequences found in this sample.

In the source study's methods: Junction-only immunoSEQ sequences carried no quality scores, so filtering differed. TCRdb keeps only in-frame clones here, not all; method: immunoSEQ multiplex PCR. The D gene and trimming were derived from the DNA, and the V and J assignments and clone size from that table. This table has about 2.3 million clones, around 92% appearing once. CDR1 MDHEN and CDR2 SYDVKM come from the germline V gene. The CDR3 consists of 14 residues. Deletions cut 6 bases from V and 4 bases from J, with 13 bases between. Sequenced input: naive CD4+ T cells from PBMCs. Regarding subset: CD45RA+ positively selected. V is TRBV28 and J is TRBJ1-5; D is possibly TRBD1 (6 bases). This sequence originates from a man in his late teens or twenties in good health. Some clones in this sample may be carry-over from other donors' samples. This chain's CDR3 is CASSPRGGNQPQHF. Here the CDR3 DNA reads TGTGCCAGCAGCCCCAGGGGAGGGAATCAGCCCCAGCATTTT.